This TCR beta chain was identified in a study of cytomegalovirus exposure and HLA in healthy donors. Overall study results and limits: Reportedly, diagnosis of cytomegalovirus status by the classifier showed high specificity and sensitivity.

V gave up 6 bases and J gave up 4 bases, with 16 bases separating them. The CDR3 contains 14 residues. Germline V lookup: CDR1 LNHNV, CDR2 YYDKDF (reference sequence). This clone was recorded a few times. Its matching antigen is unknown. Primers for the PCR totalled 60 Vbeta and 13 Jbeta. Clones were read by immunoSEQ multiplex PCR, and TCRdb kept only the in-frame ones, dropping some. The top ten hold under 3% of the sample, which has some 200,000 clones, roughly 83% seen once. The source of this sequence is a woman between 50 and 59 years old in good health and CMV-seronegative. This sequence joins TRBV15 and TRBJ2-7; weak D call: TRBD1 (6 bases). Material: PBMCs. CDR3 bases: TGTGCCACCAGTGAATTCGGGACACCTTACGAGCAGTACTTC. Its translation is CATSEFGTPYEQYF. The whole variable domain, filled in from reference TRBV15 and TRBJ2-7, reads DAMVIQNPRYQVTQFGKPVTLSCSQTLNHNVMYWYQQKSSQAPKLLFHYYDKDFNNEADTPDNFQSRRPNTSFCFLDIRSPGLGDTAMYLCATSEFGTPYEQYFGPGTRLTVT.